Presented here are 19 T cell receptor beta chains from one specimen sequenced in a study of T-cell reconstitution after alpha-beta-depleted transplantation in children (TCRdb year 2016). The method was PCR. TCRdb names Illumina HiSeq 2500 as the instrument used. Molecular barcoding was employed in the preparation of TCR libraries, with unique molecular identifiers being used to normalize TCRbeta repertoire quantification. The public reads were reprocessed in TCRdb via fastp at Q25 and MiXCR, keeping in-frame beta chains. Records with the same CDR3 protein are collapsed into one entry carrying the most frequent genes and DNA. Here the sample has 240,000 or so distinct CDR3 sequences; around 13% occur a single time. In total, the top ten clones hold 2% to 3% of the sample. The specimen was PBMCs from the stem cell graft donor, collected from the stem cell graft. These receptors all stem from a human donor who donated a stem cell graft to a child with acute lymphoblastic leukemia.

In its sample, this clonotype was seen many times. The rearrangement joins TRBV15 to TRBJ2-2, with TRBD1 matching over 7 bases. The length of the CDR3 is 15 residues. V shed 1 base, J shed 6 bases, and the junction held 5 bases outside the gene matches. Germline CDR1 is LNHNV and CDR2 is YYDKDF (reference sequence). The CDR3 region is CATSRVDREAGELFF. The DNA for the CDR3 is TGTGCCACCAGCAGAGTCGACAGGGAAGCCGGGGAGCTGTTTTTT. Drawing the rest from reference TRBV15 and TRBJ2-2, the complete variable domain is DAMVIQNPRYQVTQFGKPVTLSCSQTLNHNVMYWYQQKSSQAPKLLFHYYDKDFNNEADTPDNFQSRRPNTSFCFLDIRSPGLGDTAMYLCATSRVDREAGELFFGEGSRLTVL.

The table lists this clonotype with many counts. This CDR3 is CASGRELWEQYF. CDR3 coding DNA: TGTGCCAGCGGCCGGGAACTGTGGGAGCAGTACTTC. The chain links TRBV21-1 to TRBJ2-7; the DNA was not compared with TRBD1, the D call given in the table. TRBV21-1 is annotated as a pseudogene. CDR3 length: 12 residues.

The CDR3 region has the DNA TGTGGTACAAAGACCCCAGGGCTTACTAATGAAAAACTGTTTTTT. Translated, it gives CGTKTPGLTNEKLFF. J is TRBJ1-4 and V is TRBV12-5, with a possible D match to TRBD1 (5 bases). Per germline, CDR1 LGHNT and CDR2 FRNRAP. This CDR3 contains 15 residues.

This clonotype was counted only a few times. The CDR3 sequence is CASTETGGKGETQYF. CDR3 sequence (DNA): TGCGCCAGCACCGAGACAGGGGGCAAAGGAGAGACCCAGTACTTC. The rearrangement uses TRBV10-2 and TRBJ2-5; TRBD1 aligns across 10 bases. CDR1 and CDR2 from the germline V gene are WSHSY and SAAADI. The junction had 9 bases not matched to a gene; V was cut back by 7 bases and J by 4 bases. The CDR3 extends over 15 amino acids.

This clonotype was counted ten times or more. The gene calls are TRBV10-3 and TRBJ2-3; possibly TRBD2 for D (6 bases). Trimming took 6 bases from V and 2 from J, leaving 9 bases between them. Germline V gene data show CDR1 as ENHRY and CDR2 as SYGVKD. The CDR3 is made up of 13 amino acids. CDR3 region: CAIREGTTDTQYF. The CDR3 nucleotides read TGTGCCATCAGGGAGGGGACCACAGATACGCAGTATTTT.

This clonotype showed up many times. The J gene is TRBJ2-2, the V gene TRBV6-1, with D unresolved. V lost 5 bases and J lost 5, with 3 bases in between. This CDR3 region has 11 residues. Germline V gene sequence: CDR1 MNHNS, CDR2 SASEGT. The CDR3 is CASSTTGELFF. The CDR3 nucleotides read TGTGCCAGCAGTACTACCGGGGAGCTGTTTTTT.

This clonotype was recorded many times. This chain uses TRBV29-1 with TRBJ2-7; D gene ambiguous. The CDR3 loop spans 12 amino acids. Trimming pared 7 bases from V and 2 bases from J, leaving 12 bases between. The V gene's germline CDR1 is SQVTM and CDR2 ANQGSEA. CDR3 loop: CSASDGAYEQYF. Written as DNA, the CDR3 is TGCAGCGCATCGGACGGAGCCTACGAGCAGTACTTC.

This clonotype occurred many times. V is TRBV6-2 or TRBV6-3 and J is TRBJ2-6; TRBD1 is a possible D gene (6 bases). Germline V gives CDR1 MNHEY, CDR2 SVGEGT. CDR3 length equals 21 residues. V was pared by 0 bases and J by 4 bases, with 25 bases between. This chain's CDR3 is CASSYSKESRAGALGANVLTF. The DNA of the CDR3 is TGTGCCAGCAGTTACTCGAAGGAGTCGAGGGCAGGGGCTTTGGGGGCCAACGTCCTGACTTTC.

On this clonotype: This clone may be a read error of a much larger clone one base away. In this CDR3 the conserved last residue, phenylalanine or tryptophan, is missing, so a read error is likely. The V call is TRBV6-2 or TRBV6-3, the J call TRBJ2-1; D uncertain. CDR1 is MNHEY and CDR2 is SVGEGT in the germline V gene. There are 14 residues in the CDR3. V was pared by 2 bases and J by 4 bases, with 9 bases between. The CDR3 loop is CASSYLGQYNEQFL. CDR3 DNA sequence: TGTGCCAGCAGTTACCTCGGGCAGTACAATGAGCAGTTCCTC.

The genes are TRBV3-1 and TRBJ2-7; 7 nucleotides match TRBD1. The V gene's germline CDR1 is LGHDT and CDR2 YNNKEL (reference sequence). This CDR3 region has 15 residues. V dropped 3 bases and J dropped 5; count of bases not matched to a gene: 10. CDR3 bases: TGTGCCAGCAGCCAGATCGGCACAGGGGCTCACGAGCAGTACTTC. Its translation: CASSQIGTGAHEQYF.

This clonotype occurred a few times. The chain is built from TRBV7-2 and TRBJ2-3; 10 bases fit TRBD2. Germline V gives CDR1 SGHTA, CDR2 FQGNSA. The CDR3 consists of 16 residues. J gave up 5 bases and V 5 bases, and 10 bases lay outside the gene matches. CDR3 sequence reads: CASSAPSGGPGDTQYF. In DNA, the CDR3 is TGTGCCAGCAGCGCCCCTAGCGGGGGACCCGGAGATACGCAGTATTTT. Filled out from reference TRBV7-2 and TRBJ2-3, the complete variable domain reads GAGVSQSPSNKVTEKGKDVELRCDPISGHTALYWYRQSLGQGLEFLIYFQGNSAPDKSGLPSDRFSAERTGGSVSTLTIQRTQQEDSAVYLCASSAPSGGPGDTQYFGPGTRLTVL.

The chain employs TRBV27 and TRBJ2-5; TRBD1 might be the D (5 bases). Germline CDR1 and CDR2: MNHEY and SMNVEV (reference sequence). This CDR3 has 14 residues. Trimming took 5 bases from V and 2 from J, leaving 12 bases between them. CDR3 bases: TGTGCCAGCAGTCCACCAGGGTTACAAGAGACCCAGTACTTC. Protein product: CASSPPGLQETQYF.

The sample holds many counts of this clonotype. The chain joins TRBV28 to TRBJ2-7, with TRBD1 matching over 7 bases. Unmatched junction bases numbered 6, after V lost 5 bases and J lost 2 bases. This CDR3 spans 14 amino acids. Per germline, CDR1 MDHEN and CDR2 SYDVKM. The CDR3 nucleotides read TGTGCCAGCAGTGTACAGGGGACCCCCTACGAGCAGTACTTC. Its protein is CASSVQGTPYEQYF.

In this sample, this clonotype turned up many times. The chain couples TRBV7-2 to TRBJ2-7, with 8 bases lining up with TRBD2. This CDR3 has 15 residues. V lost 6 bases and J lost 0; bases outside the gene matches: 7. Germline values: CDR1 SGHTA, CDR2 FQGNSA. For the CDR3, the DNA is TGTGCCAGCAGTACTAGGGCGGGGGGCTCCTACGAGCAGTACTTC. The encoded protein is CASSTRAGGSYEQYF.

Worth noting for this clonotype: This may come from a read error, since a much larger clone is one base off. The chain joins TRBV2 to TRBJ2-2; TRBD1 agrees at 9 bases. The CDR3 is made up of 15 amino acids. CDR1 and CDR2 (germline): SNHLY, FYNNEI. The junction had 10 bases not matched to a gene; V was cut back by 4 bases and J by 10 bases. The CDR3 DNA follows: TGTGCCAGCAGTGGAGGGACAGGGAGGTCCGCGGAGCTGTTTTTT. It yields the protein CASSGGTGRSAELFF. Full variable domain (rest looked up from reference TRBV2 and TRBJ2-2): EPEVTQTPSHQVTQMGQEVILRCVPISNHLYFYWYRQILGQKVEFLVSFYNNEISEKSEIFDDQFSVERPDGSNFTLKIRSTKLEDSAMYFCASSGGTGRSAELFFGEGSRLTVL.

This clonotype was recorded many times. This chain joins TRBV12-3 or TRBV12-4 and TRBJ1-1; 7 bases are a match to TRBD1. The CDR3 runs to 14 residues. The J segment lost 4 bases and the V segment lost 4 bases, leaving 6 bases of the junction unmatched. CDR3 amino acids: CASSSEGAGTEAFF. Here the CDR3 DNA reads TGTGCCAGCAGTTCGGAGGGGGCGGGCACTGAAGCTTTCTTT.

This clonotype was detected many times. The chain carries TRBV2 and TRBJ2-7, with TRBD2 matching over 11 bases. Germline-derived CDR1 and CDR2 are SNHLY and FYNNEI. V lost 2 bases, J lost 6 bases, and 3 bases stayed unmatched. This CDR3 has 14 amino acids. The CDR3 DNA reads TGTGCCAGCAGTGAAAGGCTAGCGGGGGGCGAGCAGTACTTC. It yields the protein CASSERLAGGEQYF.

There are many counts of this clonotype. The V gene is TRBV5-1, the J gene TRBJ2-7; either TRBD1 or TRBD2 may fit D (5 bases each). Trimming pared 3 bases from V and 6 bases from J, leaving 19 bases between. The germline CDR1 and CDR2 sequences are SGHRS and YFSETQ. The CDR3 consists of 15 residues. The CDR3 loop reads CASSWGSGPLGEQYF. The CDR3 DNA reads TGCGCCAGCAGCTGGGGGTCGGGACCCCTCGGCGAGCAGTACTTC. Together with reference TRBV5-1 and TRBJ2-7, the CDR3 gives the full variable domain: KAGVTQTPRYLIKTRGQQVTLSCSPISGHRSVSWYQQTPGQGLQFLFEYFSETQRNKGNFPGRFSGRQFSNSRSEMNVSTLELGDSALYLCASSWGSGPLGEQYFGPGTRLTVT.

This clonotype was recorded many times. The V gene is TRBV20-1, the J gene TRBJ1-1; the match to TRBD1 covers 8 bases. Germline assignment: CDR1 DFQATT and CDR2 SNEGSKA (reference sequence). With V trimmed by 5 bases and J by 4 bases, 12 bases remained unmatched. The CDR3 is 15 amino acids. This CDR3 is CSAFSPAGGPTEAFF. As DNA, the CDR3 is TGCAGTGCTTTTTCTCCTGCAGGGGGCCCCACTGAAGCTTTCTTT.